A single T cell receptor (beta chain) is shown here with its context. CDR1 SGHNT and CDR2 YYREEE come from the germline V gene (reference sequence). With 4 bases clipped from V and 5 bases from J, the junction kept 11 bases outside the gene matches. The CDR3 sequence is 16 residues long. This sample is drawn from a study of T cell changes during pregnancy in multiple sclerosis. Sequencing was performed with immunoSEQ multiplex PCR; in TCRdb, only in-frame clones are kept and a portion is missing. The sample lists over 35,000 clones; around 90% were seen once. The sequences come from CD4+ T cells from peripheral blood mononuclear cells, collected in the second trimester of pregnancy. The chain has TRBV5-4 and TRBJ2-7, with 11 bases fitting TRBD1. The sequence came from a female donor with multiple sclerosis, enrolled in a pregnancy study. The CDR3 bases are TGTGCCAGCAGCCCCTCGACTCGGGACAGGGGGGACGAGCAGTACTTC. Amino acids: CASSPSTRDRGDEQYF.